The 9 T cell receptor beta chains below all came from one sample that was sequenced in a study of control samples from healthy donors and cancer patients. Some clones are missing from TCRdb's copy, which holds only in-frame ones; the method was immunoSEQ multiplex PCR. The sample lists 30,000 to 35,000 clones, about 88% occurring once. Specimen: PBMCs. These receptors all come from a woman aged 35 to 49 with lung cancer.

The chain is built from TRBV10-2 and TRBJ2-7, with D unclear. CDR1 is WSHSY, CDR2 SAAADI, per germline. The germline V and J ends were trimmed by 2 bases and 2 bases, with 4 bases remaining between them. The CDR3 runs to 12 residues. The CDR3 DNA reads TGCGCCAGCAGTGAGCAGGCCTACGAGCAGTACTTC. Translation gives CASSEQAYEQYF.

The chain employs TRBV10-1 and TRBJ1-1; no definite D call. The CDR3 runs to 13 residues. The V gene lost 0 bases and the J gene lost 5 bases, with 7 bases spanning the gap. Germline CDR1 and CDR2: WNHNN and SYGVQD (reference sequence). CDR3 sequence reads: CASSESSGTEAFF. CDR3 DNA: TGCGCCAGCAGTGAGTCGAGCGGGACTGAAGCTTTCTTT.

This chain's CDR3 is CASSPGGGGYGYTF. CDR3 nucleotide sequence: TGCGCCAGCAGCCCTGGAGGCGGGGGCTATGGCTACACCTTC. This rearrangement joins TRBV5-1 to TRBJ1-2; D is possibly TRBD1 (5 bases). The CDR3 runs to 14 residues. V was shortened by 4 bases and J by 4 bases, with 14 bases between the two germline ends. Germline V lookup: CDR1 SGHRS, CDR2 YFSETQ.

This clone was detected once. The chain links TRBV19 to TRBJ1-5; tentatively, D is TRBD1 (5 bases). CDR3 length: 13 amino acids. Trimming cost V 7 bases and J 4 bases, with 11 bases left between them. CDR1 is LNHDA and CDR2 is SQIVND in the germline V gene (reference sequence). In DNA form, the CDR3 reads TGTGCCAGTACCTTCACAGGAAATCAGCCCCAGCATTTT. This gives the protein CASTFTGNQPQHF.

The CDR3 loop reads CASDGGGAPYEQYF. The CDR3 nucleotides read TGTGCCAGCGATGGCGGGGGGGCCCCCTACGAGCAGTACTTC. The chain is built from TRBV7-9 and TRBJ2-7; 9 nucleotides line up with TRBD2. Germline values: CDR1 SEHNR, CDR2 FQNEAQ (reference sequence). With V trimmed by 8 bases and J by 2 bases, 7 bases remained unmatched. The CDR3 covers 14 residues.

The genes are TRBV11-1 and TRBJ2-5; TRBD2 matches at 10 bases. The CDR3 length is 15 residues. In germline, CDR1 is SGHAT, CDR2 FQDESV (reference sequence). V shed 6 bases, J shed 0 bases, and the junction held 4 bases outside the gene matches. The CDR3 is CASSLLAGNQETQYF. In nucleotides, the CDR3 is TGTGCCAGCAGTTTACTAGCGGGGAACCAAGAGACCCAGTACTTC.

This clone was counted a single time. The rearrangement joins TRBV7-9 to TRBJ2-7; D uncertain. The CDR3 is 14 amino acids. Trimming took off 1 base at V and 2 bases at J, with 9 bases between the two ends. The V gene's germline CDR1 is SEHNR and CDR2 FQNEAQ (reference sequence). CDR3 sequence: CASSLGGSTYEQYF. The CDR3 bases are TGTGCCAGCAGCTTAGGTGGGTCAACCTACGAGCAGTACTTC.

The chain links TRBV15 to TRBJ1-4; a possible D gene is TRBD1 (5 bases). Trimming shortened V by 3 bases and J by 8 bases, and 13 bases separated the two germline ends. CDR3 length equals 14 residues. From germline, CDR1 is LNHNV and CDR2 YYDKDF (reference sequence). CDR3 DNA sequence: TGTGCCACCAGCAGGGCGGGGGAAGGGGAAAAACTGTTTTTT. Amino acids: CATSRAGEGEKLFF.

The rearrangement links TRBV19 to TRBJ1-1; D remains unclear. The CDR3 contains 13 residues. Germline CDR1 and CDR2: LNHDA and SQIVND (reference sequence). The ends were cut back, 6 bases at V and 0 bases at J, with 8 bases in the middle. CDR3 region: CASRVTLNTEAFF. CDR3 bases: TGTGCCAGTAGGGTCACACTGAACACTGAAGCTTTCTTT.